Here is one T cell receptor beta chain with its context. The entry originates in a study of blood T cell repertoires in COVID-19. Sequencing was performed with immunoSEQ multiplex PCR; in TCRdb, only in-frame clones are kept and a portion is missing. This table holds fewer than 200,000 clones, 88% found once. The CDR3 length is 15 residues. The germline gives CDR1 LNHDA, CDR2 SQIVND (reference sequence). Trimming removed 3 bases from V and 5 bases from J; junction bases left unmatched: 8. The material sequenced was peripheral blood. This sequence was found in a man aged 45-65 years who had recovered from COVID-19. This chain connects TRBV19 to TRBJ2-5; 8 nucleotides line up with TRBD1. The CDR3 DNA reads as TGTGCCAGTAGTATCGCCAGGGGGCAGGGGGAGACCCAGTACTTC. Encoded protein: CASSIARGQGETQYF.